The 8 T cell receptor beta chains reported below all come from one sample, sequenced in a study of vaccination effects on CD4 cells after COVID-19. These receptors' targets are unknown. The data were produced by immunoSEQ multiplex PCR, yet TCRdb's version contains in-frame clones alone and is incomplete. The table shows approximately 40,000 clones, with around 76% occurring only once. Upon completion of 10 to 11 days in culture, CD4+ T cells were isolated. The sample here was CD4+ T cells from PBMCs cultured without peptide, taken before COVID-19 vaccination. These receptors all stem from a human donor who received a COVID-19 vaccine.

V usage is TRBV30 and J usage is TRBJ2-7; 9 nucleotides line up with TRBD1. This CDR3 is built from 14 residues. Germline CDR1 is GTSNPN and CDR2 is SVGIG (reference sequence). The trim removed 3 bases at V and 2 bases at J, leaving 5 bases unmatched. The CDR3 DNA reads TGTGCCTGGAGATCGGACAGGGGCGCCTACGAGCAGTACGTC. Its translation is CAWRSDRGAYEQYV.

The gene calls are TRBV15 and TRBJ1-2, with no clear D. The V end was cut by 0 bases, the J end by 6 bases, with 14 bases between. Germline CDR1 reads LNHNV; CDR2 reads YYDKDF (reference sequence). The CDR3 length is 15 residues. The CDR3 DNA follows: TGTGCCACCAGCAGAGATCCCTCTCCAGAGGATGGCTACACCTTC. Amino acids: CATSRDPSPEDGYTF.

As regards this clone: Other DNA sequences in the same sample also yield this CDR3. The chain couples TRBV6-6 to TRBJ1-5, with D perhaps matching TRBD1 (6 bases). Trimming pared 5 bases from V and 7 bases from J, leaving 9 bases between. The CDR3 is 12 residues long. From germline, CDR1 is MNHNY and CDR2 SVGAGI (reference sequence). CDR3 sequence: CASSTDSQPQHF. CDR3 coding DNA: TGTGCCAGCAGTACGGACAGCCAGCCCCAGCATTTT.

This clone was seen only once. J is TRBJ1-4 and V is TRBV27, with 9 bases that match TRBD1. V lost 6 bases to trimming and J lost 4 bases; unmatched junction nucleotides: 15. The CDR3 has 18 residues. In germline, CDR1 is MNHEY, CDR2 SMNVEV (reference sequence). CDR3 coding DNA: TGTGCCAGCAGCCCTTACGGGACAGGGCTTCAGGGTAATGAAAAACTGTTTTTT. Its protein product is CASSPYGTGLQGNEKLFF.

V gene TRBV6-5 combines with J gene TRBJ2-3; the D is unclear. In germline, CDR1 is MNHEY, CDR2 SVGAGI. CDR3 size: 14 residues. The ends were cut back, 6 bases at V and 6 bases at J, with 16 bases in the middle. This CDR3 reads CASRSPPAGDTQYF. CDR3 bases: TGTGCCAGCAGAAGTCCACCCGCTGGGGATACGCAGTATTTT.

The gene calls are TRBV2 and TRBJ2-3; D remains ambiguous. Germline CDR1 reads SNHLY; CDR2 reads FYNNEI. The CDR3 has 15 residues. V shed 4 bases and J shed 1 base, with 12 bases lying between them. The CDR3 DNA follows: TGTGCCAGCAGTGCAGCGCGGACGGGCACAGATACGCAGTATTTT. This sequence encodes CASSAARTGTDTQYF.

CDR3 coding DNA: TGCAGCGCCACCCGGGACAGGGTAAACACTGAAGCTTTCTTT. Protein: CSATRDRVNTEAFF. The chain joins TRBV29-1 to TRBJ1-1; 9 bases fit TRBD1. The CDR3 spans 14 residues. Trimming took 7 bases from V and 2 from J; bases not matched to a gene: 8. Germline V lookup: CDR1 SQVTM, CDR2 ANQGSEA.

In DNA, the CDR3 is TGTGCCAGCAGCCCGAGGACTCTGCTCACCTACGAGCAGTACGTC. This sequence encodes CASSPRTLLTYEQYV. The chain couples TRBV9 to TRBJ2-7; perhaps TRBD2 as D (5 bases). The CDR3 consists of 15 residues. V lost 4 bases and J 2 bases, leaving 16 bases between the germline ends. In germline, CDR1 is SGDLS, CDR2 YYNGEE.